The rows below give T cell receptor beta chains drawn from one sample of a study of CD8+CD57+ T cells in acquired aplastic anemia. TCRdb called the reads again in MiXCR, with one record for every CDR3 protein. The sample includes a few hundred thousand distinct CDR3 sequences, 56% of them seen just once. Input material: sorted CD4+, CD8+, or CD8+CD57+ T cells (not recorded which) from PBMCs. These receptors were collected from a human donor with aplastic anemia. Both conserved end residues are part of each CDR3. The D gene is left open where the match is weak. Size is stated for part of the rows, as once, few or many counts, or as a class when the clone is expanded.

TRBD1,TRBV19,TRBJ2-5,once,TGTGCCACCTCGAACAGGGGTGAGACCCAGTACTTC,CATSNRGETQYF
TRBD2,TRBV20-1,TRBJ2-7,NA,TGCAGTGCTGGGGGACTAGCGGGTTACGAGCAGTACTTC,CSAGGLAGYEQYF
TRBD1,TRBV30,TRBJ1-5,few,TGTGCCTGGAGTCGGGACAGGGGCAATCAGCCCCAGCATTTT,CAWSRDRGNQPQHF
NA,TRBV20-1,TRBJ1-1,NA,TGCAGTGCTAGAGATCTTAACAGGCCGTCCCACACTGAAGCTTTCTTT,CSARDLNRPSHTEAFF
NA,TRBV20-1,TRBJ2-1,NA,TGCTCCAAAGTGGGGAGGGGGTTGAACTACAATGAGCAGTTCTTC,CSKVGRGLNYNEQFF
TRBD2,TRBV2,TRBJ2-1,NA,TGTGCCAGCAGCCCCTGGACTAGCGGGGGGTACAATGAGCAGTTCTTC,CASSPWTSGGYNEQFF
NA,TRBV7-9,TRBJ2-1,NA,TGTGCCAGCAGCTCCAGACTGATCATAGAGCAGTTCTTC,CASSSRLIIEQFF
TRBD1,TRBV18,TRBJ1-3,few,TGTGCCAGCTCATCGGGGACAGCCTCATCTGGAAACACCATATATTTT,CASSSGTASSGNTIYF
TRBD2,TRBV7-3,TRBJ2-1,NA,TGTGCCAGCAGCATAACTAGCGGGGGGTATAATGAGCAGTTCTTC,CASSITSGGYNEQFF
NA,TRBV25-1,TRBJ2-3,many,TGTGCCAGCAGTGAATCCGGCTCCCACACAGATACGCAGTATTTT,CASSESGSHTDTQYF
NA,TRBV4-1,TRBJ2-7,few,TGTGCCAGCAGTTACCTAGCGATGTCCTACGAGCAGTACTTC,CASSYLAMSYEQYF
TRBD1,TRBV20-1,TRBJ1-5,many,TGCAGTGCTAGGGAGGGGGCAAGCAATCAGCCCCAGCATTTT,CSAREGASNQPQHF
NA,TRBV19,TRBJ1-2,NA,TGTGCCAGTACCACCGACCCCAGGGGAAACTATGGCTACACCTTC,CASTTDPRGNYGYTF
TRBD2,TRBV2,TRBJ2-5,NA,TGTGCCACCAGCACGGGGGGGGGCATTGGGACCCAGTACTTC,CATSTGGGIGTQYF
TRBD1,TRBV7-6,TRBJ2-1,NA,TGTGCCAGCAGCTTAGAGGGGGCAGGTGAGCAGTTCTTC,CASSLEGAGEQFF